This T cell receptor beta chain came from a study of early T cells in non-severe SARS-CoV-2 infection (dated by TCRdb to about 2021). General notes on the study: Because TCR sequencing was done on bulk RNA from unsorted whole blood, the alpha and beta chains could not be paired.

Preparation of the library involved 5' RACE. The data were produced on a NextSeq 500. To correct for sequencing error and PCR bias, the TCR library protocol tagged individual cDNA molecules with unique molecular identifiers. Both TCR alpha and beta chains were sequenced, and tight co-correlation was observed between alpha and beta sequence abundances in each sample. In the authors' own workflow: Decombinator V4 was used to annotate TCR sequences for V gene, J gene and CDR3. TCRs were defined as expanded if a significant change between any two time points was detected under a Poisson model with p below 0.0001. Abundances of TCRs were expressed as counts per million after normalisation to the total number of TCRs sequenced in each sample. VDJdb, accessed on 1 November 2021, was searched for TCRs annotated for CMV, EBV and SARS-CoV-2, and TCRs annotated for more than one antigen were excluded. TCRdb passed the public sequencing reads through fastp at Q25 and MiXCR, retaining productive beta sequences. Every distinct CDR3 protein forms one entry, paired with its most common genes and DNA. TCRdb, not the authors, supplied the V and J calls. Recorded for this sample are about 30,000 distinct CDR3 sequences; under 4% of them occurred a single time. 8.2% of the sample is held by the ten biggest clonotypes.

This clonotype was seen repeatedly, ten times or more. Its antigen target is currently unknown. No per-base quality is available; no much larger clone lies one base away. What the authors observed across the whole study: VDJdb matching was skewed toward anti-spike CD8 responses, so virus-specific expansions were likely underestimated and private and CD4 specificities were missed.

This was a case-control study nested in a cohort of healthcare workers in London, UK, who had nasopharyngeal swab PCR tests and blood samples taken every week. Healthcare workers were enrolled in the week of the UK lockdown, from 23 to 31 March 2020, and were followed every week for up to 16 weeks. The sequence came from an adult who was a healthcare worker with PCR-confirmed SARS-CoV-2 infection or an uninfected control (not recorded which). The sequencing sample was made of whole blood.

The DNA sequence reads TGTGCCAGCAGCTTGGGGACAAGGGCCACCGGGGAGCTGTTTTTT. It is translated as CASSLGTRATGELFF. The receptor chain draws on TRBV5-4 and TRBJ2-2; a weak D assignment points to TRBD1 (5 bases agree). From a lookup of the germline V gene (reference sequence), CDR1 and CDR2 are SGHNT and YYREEE. The CDR3 numbers 15 residues from cysteine through phenylalanine. Left in the record is the CDR3 DNA by itself, 45 bases read in frame from the first base. Trimming takes 0 bases from V and 4 bases from J, and the germline ends sit 10 bases apart.